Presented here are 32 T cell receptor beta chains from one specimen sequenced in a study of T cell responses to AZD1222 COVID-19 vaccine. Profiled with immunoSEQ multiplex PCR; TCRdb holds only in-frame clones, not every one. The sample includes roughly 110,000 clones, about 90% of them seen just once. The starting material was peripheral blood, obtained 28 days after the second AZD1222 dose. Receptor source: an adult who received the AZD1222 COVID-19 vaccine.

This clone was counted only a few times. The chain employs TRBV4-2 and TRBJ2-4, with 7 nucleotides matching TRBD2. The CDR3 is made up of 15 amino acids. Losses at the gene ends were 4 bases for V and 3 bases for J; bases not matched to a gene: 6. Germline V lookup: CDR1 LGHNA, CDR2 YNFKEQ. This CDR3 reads CASSLGLGVKNIQYF. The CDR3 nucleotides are TGTGCCAGCAGCCTCGGACTAGGGGTCAAAAACATTCAGTACTTC.

The CDR3 sequence: CANGGKHDEQFF. The DNA for the CDR3 is TGTGCCAACGGGGGGAAGCACGATGAGCAGTTCTTC. This chain links TRBV7-9 with TRBJ2-1; 7 bases line up with TRBD2. CDR3 length equals 12 residues. Germline V gene data show CDR1 as SEHNR and CDR2 as FQNEAQ (reference sequence). The trim removed 10 bases at V and 8 bases at J, leaving 8 bases unmatched.

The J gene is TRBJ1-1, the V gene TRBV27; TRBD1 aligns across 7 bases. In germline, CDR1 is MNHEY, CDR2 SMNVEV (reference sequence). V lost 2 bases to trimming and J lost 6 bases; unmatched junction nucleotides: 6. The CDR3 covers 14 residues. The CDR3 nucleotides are TGTGCCAGCAGTTTACTAACAGGGGTCGCTGAAGCTTTCTTT. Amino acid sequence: CASSLLTGVAEAFF.

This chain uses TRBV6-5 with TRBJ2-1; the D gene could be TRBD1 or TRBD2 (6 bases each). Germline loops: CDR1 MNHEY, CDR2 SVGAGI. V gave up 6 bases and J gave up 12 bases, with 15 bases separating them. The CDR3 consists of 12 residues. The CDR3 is CASSRGGGVQFF. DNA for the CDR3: TGTGCCAGCAGCCGTGGAGGGGGAGTGCAGTTCTTC.

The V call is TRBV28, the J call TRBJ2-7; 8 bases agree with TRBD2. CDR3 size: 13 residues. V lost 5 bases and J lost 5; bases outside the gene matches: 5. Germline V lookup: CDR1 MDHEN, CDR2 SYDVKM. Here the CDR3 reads CASSPSGGNEQYF. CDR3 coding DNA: TGTGCCAGCAGTCCCTCGGGGGGGAACGAGCAGTACTTC.

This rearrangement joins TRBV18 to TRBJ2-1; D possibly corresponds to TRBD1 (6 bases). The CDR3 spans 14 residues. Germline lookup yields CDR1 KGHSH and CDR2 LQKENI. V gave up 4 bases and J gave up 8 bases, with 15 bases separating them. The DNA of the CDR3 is TGTGCCAGCTCACTGTTACAGGGTTTTGATGAGCAGTTCTTC. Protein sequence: CASSLLQGFDEQFF. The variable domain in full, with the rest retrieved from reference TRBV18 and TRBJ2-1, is NAGVMQNPRHLVRRRGQEARLRCSPMKGHSHVYWYRQLPEEGLKFMVYLQKENIIDESGMPKERFSAEFPKEGPSILRIQQVVRGDSAAYFCASSLLQGFDEQFFGPGTRLTVL.

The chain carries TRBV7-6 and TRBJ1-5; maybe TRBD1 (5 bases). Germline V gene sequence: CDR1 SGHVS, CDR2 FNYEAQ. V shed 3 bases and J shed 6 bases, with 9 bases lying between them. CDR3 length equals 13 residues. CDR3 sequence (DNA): TGTGCCAGCAGCTTGGGGGTGTCTCAGCCCCAGCATTTT. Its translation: CASSLGVSQPQHF.

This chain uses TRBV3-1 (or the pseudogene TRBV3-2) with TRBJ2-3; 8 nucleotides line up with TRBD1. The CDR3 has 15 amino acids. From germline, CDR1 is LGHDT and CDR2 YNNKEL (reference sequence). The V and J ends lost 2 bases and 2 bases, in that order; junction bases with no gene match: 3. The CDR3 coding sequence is TGTGCCAGCAGCCAACCCAGGGGGCCCACAGATACGCAGTATTTT. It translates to CASSQPRGPTDTQYF.

The DNA of the CDR3 is TGTGCCAGCAGTGACCCCAGGGAAGGGGCTCCCGTTCAGCCCCAGCATTTT. Protein sequence: CASSDPREGAPVQPQHF. This chain connects TRBV28 to TRBJ1-5, with D tentatively TRBD1 (5 bases). Germline lookup yields CDR1 MDHEN and CDR2 SYDVKM. The CDR3 contains 17 residues. Trimming took 5 bases from V and 6 from J, leaving 23 bases between them. Looking up the rest from reference TRBV28 and TRBJ1-5 gives the full variable domain: DVKVTQSSRYLVKRTGEKVFLECVQDMDHENMFWYRQDPGLGLRLIYFSYDVKMKEKGDIPEGYSVSREKKERFSLILESASTNQTSMYLCASSDPREGAPVQPQHFGDGTRLSIL.

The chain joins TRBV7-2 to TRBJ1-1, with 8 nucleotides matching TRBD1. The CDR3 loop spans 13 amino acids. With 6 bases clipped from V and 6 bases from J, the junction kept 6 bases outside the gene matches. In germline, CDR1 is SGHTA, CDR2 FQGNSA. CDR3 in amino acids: CASSPTGAAEAFF. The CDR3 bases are TGTGCCAGCAGTCCGACAGGGGCGGCTGAAGCTTTCTTT.

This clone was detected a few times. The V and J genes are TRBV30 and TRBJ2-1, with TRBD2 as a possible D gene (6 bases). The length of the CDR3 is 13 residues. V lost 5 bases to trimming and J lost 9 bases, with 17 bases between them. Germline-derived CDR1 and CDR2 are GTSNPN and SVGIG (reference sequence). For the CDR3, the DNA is TGTGCCTGGGGAGGGGATCTATTGGGTGAGCAGTTCTTC. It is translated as CAWGGDLLGEQFF.

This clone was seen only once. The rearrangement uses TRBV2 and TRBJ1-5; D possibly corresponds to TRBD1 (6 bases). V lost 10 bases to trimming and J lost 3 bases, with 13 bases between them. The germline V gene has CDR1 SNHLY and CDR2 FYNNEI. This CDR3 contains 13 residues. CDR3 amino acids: CAIQVGANQPQHF. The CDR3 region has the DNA TGTGCCATCCAAGTGGGGGCCAATCAGCCCCAGCATTTT.

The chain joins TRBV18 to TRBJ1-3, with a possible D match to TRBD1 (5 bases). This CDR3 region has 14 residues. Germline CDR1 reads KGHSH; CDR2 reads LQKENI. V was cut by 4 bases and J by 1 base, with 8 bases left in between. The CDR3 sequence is CASSLGPSGNTIYF. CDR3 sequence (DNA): TGTGCCAGCTCACTGGGACCTTCTGGAAACACCATATATTTT.

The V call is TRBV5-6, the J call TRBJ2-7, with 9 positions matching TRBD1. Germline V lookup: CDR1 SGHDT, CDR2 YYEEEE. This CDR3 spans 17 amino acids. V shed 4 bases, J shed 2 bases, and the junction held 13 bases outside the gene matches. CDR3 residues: CASSPGGTGTRPYEQYF. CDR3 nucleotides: TGTGCCAGCAGCCCTGGAGGGACAGGGACGCGGCCCTACGAGCAGTACTTC.

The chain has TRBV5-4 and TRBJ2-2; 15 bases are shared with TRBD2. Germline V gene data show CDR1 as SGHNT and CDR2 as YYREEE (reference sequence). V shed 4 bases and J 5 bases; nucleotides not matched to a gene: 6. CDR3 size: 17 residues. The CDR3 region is CASSPGLAGGRTGELFF. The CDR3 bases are TGTGCCAGCAGCCCTGGACTAGCGGGAGGGAGGACCGGGGAGCTGTTTTTT.

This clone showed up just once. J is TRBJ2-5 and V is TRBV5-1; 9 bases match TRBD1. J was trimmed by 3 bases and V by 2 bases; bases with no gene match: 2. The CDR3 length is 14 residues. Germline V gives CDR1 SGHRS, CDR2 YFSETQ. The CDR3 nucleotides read TGCGCCAGCAGCTTCGGGACAGGGAAAGAGACCCAGTACTTC. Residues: CASSFGTGKETQYF.

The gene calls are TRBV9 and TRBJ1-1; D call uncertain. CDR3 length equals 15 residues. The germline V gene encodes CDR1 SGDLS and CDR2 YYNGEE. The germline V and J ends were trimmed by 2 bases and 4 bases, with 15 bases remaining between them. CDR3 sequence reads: CASSVFGTVTTEAFF. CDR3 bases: TGTGCCAGCAGCGTTTTTGGTACAGTCACCACTGAAGCTTTCTTT.

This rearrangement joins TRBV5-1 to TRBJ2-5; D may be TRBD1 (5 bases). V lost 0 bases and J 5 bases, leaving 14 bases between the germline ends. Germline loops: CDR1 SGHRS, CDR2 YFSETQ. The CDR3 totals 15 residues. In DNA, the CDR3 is TGCGCCAGCAGCTTGGGGACACACCTCTCGGAGACCCAGTACTTC. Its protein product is CASSLGTHLSETQYF.

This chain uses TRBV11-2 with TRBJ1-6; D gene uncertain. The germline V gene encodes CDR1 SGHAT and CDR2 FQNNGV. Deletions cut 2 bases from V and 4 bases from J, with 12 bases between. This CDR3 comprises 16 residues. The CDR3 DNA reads TGTGCCAGCAGCTTATTTTCCAGACTGTATAATTCACCCCTCCACTTT. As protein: CASSLFSRLYNSPLHF.

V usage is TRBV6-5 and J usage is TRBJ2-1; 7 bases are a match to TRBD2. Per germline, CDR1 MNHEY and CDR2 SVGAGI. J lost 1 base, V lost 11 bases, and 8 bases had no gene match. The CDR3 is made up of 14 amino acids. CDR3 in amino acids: CAAGTTFSYNEQFF. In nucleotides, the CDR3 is TGTGCCGCTGGGACTACCTTTTCCTACAATGAGCAGTTCTTC.

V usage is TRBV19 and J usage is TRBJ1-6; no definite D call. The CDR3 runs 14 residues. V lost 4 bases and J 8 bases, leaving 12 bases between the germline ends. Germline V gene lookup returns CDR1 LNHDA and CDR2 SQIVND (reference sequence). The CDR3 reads CASSKKAPHSPLHF. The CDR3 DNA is TGTGCCAGTAGTAAAAAGGCCCCTCATTCACCCCTCCACTTT.

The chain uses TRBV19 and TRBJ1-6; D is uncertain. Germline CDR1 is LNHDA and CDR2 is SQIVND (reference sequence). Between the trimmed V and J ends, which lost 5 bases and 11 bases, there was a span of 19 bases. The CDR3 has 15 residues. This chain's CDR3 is CASSPIGEIDPPLHF. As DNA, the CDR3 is TGTGCCAGTAGTCCCATCGGGGAAATTGACCCACCCCTCCACTTT.

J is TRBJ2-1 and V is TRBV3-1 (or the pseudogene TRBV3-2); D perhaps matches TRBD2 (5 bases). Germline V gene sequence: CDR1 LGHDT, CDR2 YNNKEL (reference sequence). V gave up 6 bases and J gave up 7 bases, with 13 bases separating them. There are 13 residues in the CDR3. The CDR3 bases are TGTGCCAGCAGACCTAGCAAGGTAAATGAGCAGTTCTTC. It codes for CASRPSKVNEQFF.

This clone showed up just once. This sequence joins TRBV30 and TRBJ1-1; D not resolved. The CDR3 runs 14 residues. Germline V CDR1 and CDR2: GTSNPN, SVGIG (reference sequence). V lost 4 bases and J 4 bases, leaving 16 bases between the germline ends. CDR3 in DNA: TGTGCCTGGACACCATTTGAAGGGATCACTGAAGCTTTCTTT. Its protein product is CAWTPFEGITEAFF. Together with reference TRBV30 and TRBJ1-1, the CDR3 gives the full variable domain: SQTIHQWPATLVQPVGSPLSLECTVEGTSNPNLYWYRQAAGRGLQLLFYSVGIGQISSEVPQNLSASRPQDRQFILSSKKLLLSDSGFYLCAWTPFEGITEAFFGQGTRLTVV.

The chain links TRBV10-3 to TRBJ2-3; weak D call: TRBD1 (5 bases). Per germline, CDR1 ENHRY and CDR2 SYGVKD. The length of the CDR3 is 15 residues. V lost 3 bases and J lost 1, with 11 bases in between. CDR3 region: CAISDDQGRTDTQYF. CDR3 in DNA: TGTGCCATCAGTGACGATCAGGGCCGCACAGATACGCAGTATTTT.

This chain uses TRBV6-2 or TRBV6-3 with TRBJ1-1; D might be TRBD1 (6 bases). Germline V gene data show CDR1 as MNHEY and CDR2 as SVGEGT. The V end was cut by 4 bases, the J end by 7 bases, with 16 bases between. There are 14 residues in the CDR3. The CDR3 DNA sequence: TGTGCCAGCAGTTCGCCCGGTAGGGGGGGTGAAGCTTTCTTT. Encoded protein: CASSSPGRGGEAFF.

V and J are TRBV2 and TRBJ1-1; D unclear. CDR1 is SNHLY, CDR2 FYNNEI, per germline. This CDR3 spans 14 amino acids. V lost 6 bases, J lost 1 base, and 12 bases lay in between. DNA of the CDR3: TGTGCCAGCAGGGGAGACGGTCCGAACACTGAAGCTTTCTTT. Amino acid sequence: CASRGDGPNTEAFF. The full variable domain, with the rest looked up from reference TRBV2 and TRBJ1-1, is EPEVTQTPSHQVTQMGQEVILRCVPISNHLYFYWYRQILGQKVEFLVSFYNNEISEKSEIFDDQFSVERPDGSNFTLKIRSTKLEDSAMYFCASRGDGPNTEAFFGQGTRLTVV.

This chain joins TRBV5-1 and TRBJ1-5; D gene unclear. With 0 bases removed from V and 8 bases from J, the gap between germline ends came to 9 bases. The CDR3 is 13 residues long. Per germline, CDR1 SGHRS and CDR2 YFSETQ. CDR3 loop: CASSLGGSEPQHF. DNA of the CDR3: TGCGCCAGCAGCTTGGGAGGGTCGGAGCCCCAGCATTTT.

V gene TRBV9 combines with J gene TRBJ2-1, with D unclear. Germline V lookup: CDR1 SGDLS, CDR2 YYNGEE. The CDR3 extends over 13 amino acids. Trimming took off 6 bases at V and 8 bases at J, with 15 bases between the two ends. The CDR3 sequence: CASTKGNSYEQFF. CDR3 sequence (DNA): TGTGCCAGCACCAAAGGGAACTCCTATGAGCAGTTCTTC.

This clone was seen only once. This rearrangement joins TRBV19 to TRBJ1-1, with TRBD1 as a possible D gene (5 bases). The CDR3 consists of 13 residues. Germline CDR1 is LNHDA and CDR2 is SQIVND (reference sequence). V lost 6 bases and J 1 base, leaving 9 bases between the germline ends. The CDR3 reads CASRNGGNTEAFF. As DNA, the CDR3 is TGTGCCAGTAGAAACGGGGGGAACACTGAAGCTTTCTTT.

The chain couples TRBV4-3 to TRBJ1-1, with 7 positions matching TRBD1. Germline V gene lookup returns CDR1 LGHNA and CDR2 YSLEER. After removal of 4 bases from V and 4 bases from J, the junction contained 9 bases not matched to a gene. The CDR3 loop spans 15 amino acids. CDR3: CASSRVQGMTTEAFF. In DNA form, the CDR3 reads TGCGCCAGCAGCCGGGTACAGGGGATGACCACTGAAGCTTTCTTT.

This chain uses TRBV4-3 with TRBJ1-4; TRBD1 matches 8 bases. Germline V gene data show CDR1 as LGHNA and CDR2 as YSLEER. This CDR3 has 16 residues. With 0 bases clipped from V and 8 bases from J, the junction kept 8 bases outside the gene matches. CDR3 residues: CASSQDSGQGGEKLFF. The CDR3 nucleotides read TGCGCCAGCAGCCAAGATTCCGGACAGGGTGGGGAAAAACTGTTTTTT.